This T cell receptor beta chain was captured by sequencing in a study of blood T cell repertoires in COVID-19. This clone came up once. V shed 4 bases and J 3 bases; nucleotides not matched to a gene: 12. The CDR3 totals 17 residues. The germline V gene has CDR1 MDHEN and CDR2 SYDVKM. Repertoires were generated with immunoSEQ multiplex PCR, while TCRdb's copy carries only in-frame clones and drops some. The sample yields 150,000 to 180,000 clones, over 70% seen once. The source of this sequence is a man aged 55 to 70 with acute or convalescent COVID-19. Sequencing was done on a sample of peripheral blood. This chain links TRBV28 with TRBJ2-4; TRBD1 aligns across 7 bases. The CDR3 reads CASSYKGAWVGKNIQYF. The CDR3 region has the DNA TGTGCCAGCAGTTATAAGGGGGCTTGGGTCGGCAAAAACATTCAGTACTTC. Drawing the rest from reference TRBV28 and TRBJ2-4, the complete variable domain is DVKVTQSSRYLVKRTGEKVFLECVQDMDHENMFWYRQDPGLGLRLIYFSYDVKMKEKGDIPEGYSVSREKKERFSLILESASTNQTSMYLCASSYKGAWVGKNIQYFGAGTRLSVL.